The source of this T cell receptor (beta chain) is a study of blood T cell repertoires in COVID-19. At the level of the study: COVID-19 samples from acute and convalescent phases originated in the United States, Italy and Spain. PBMCs, B-cell-depleted T cells, or T cells provided the cDNA or gDNA that made up the material.

CDR3 length equals 12 residues. The germline gives CDR1 MDHEN, CDR2 SYDVKM. V lost 6 bases and J 13 bases, leaving 16 bases between the germline ends. In the source study's methods: Reference gene primer amplification yielded estimated nucleated cell counts. Data came from immunoSEQ multiplex PCR; TCRdb stores just in-frame clones and leaves some out. The DNA was the basis for D and trimming; V, J and clone size are from that table. Altogether approximately 200,000 clones are present, about four fifths being singletons, with the ten largest covering 10% to 15%. Adults between roughly 18 and 89 years of age took part from under 30 US areas.

V is TRBV28 and J is TRBJ2-4; maybe TRBD1 (5 bases). The sample comprised PBMCs or T cells enriched from blood (not recorded which). The clonotype was recovered from a man aged 35 to 55 who had recovered from COVID-19. This CDR3 reads CASSSTESSQYF. The CDR3, as DNA: TGTGCCAGCAGCTCGACAGAATCGTCCCAGTACTTC.